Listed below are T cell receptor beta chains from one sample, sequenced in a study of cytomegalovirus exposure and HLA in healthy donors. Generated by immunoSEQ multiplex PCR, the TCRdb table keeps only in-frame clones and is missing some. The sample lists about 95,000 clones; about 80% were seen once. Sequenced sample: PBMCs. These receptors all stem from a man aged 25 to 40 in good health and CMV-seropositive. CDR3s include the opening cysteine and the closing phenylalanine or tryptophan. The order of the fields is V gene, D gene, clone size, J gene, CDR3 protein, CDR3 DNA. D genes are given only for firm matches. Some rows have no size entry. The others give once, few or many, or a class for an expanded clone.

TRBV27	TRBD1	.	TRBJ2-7	CASLSWGTGYAEQYF	TGTGCCAGCCTGTCGTGGGGGACAGGGTACGCCGAGCAGTACTTC
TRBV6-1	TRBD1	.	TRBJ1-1	CASGTGGKAEAFF	TGTGCCAGCGGGACAGGGGGTAAAGCTGAAGCTTTCTTT
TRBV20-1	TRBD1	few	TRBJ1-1	CSAQPGQKAFF	TGCAGTGCTCAACCGGGACAGAAAGCTTTCTTT
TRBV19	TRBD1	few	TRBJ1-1	CACRTGVNTEAFF	TGTGCCTGCAGAACAGGGGTGAACACTGAAGCTTTCTTT
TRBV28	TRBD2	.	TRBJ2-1	CASHVAGGLLRGNEQFF	TGTGCCAGCCATGTAGCGGGGGGGCTGTTGAGAGGCAATGAGCAGTTCTTC
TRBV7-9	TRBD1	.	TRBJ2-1	CASSSPGQGRDEQFF	TGTGCCAGCAGCTCCCCGGGACAGGGGAGGGATGAGCAGTTCTTC
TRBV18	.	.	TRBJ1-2	CASSRSLTNYGYTF	TGTGCCAGCTCACGTTCCTTAACTAACTATGGCTACACCTTC
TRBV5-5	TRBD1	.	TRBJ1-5	CASSSTGYSNQPQHF	TGTGCCAGCAGCTCGACAGGGTATAGCAATCAGCCCCAGCATTTT
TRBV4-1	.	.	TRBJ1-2	CASNEEGGFGNYGYTF	TGCGCCAGCAACGAAGAAGGGGGTTTCGGGAACTATGGCTACACCTTC
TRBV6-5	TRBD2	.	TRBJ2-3	CASSQGTSGSDTQYF	TGTGCCAGCAGTCAAGGGACTAGCGGGAGTGATACGCAGTATTTT
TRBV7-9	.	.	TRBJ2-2	CASSLVRGPGELFF	TGTGCCAGCAGCTTAGTCAGGGGTCCCGGGGAGCTGTTTTTT
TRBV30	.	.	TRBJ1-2	CAWSTGTHGYTF	TGTGCCTGGAGTACGGGAACCCATGGCTACACCTTC
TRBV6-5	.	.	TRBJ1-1	CASSYPEGPSNTEAFF	TGTGCCAGCAGTTACCCCGAGGGCCCCTCGAACACTGAAGCTTTCTTT
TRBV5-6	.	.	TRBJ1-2	CASSGAGRGFGYTF	TGTGCCAGCAGCGGAGCGGGGCGCGGGTTTGGCTACACCTTC
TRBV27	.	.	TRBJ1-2	CASSSTQGFRGYTF	TGTGCCAGCAGTTCGACCCAGGGATTCCGCGGCTACACCTTC
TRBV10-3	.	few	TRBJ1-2	CAISARENVYGYTF	TGTGCCATCTCGGCCAGGGAAAACGTCTATGGCTACACCTTC
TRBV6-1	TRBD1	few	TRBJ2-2	CASRTSGTGSGELFF	TGTGCCAGCAGAACGTCCGGGACAGGTTCCGGGGAGCTGTTTTTT
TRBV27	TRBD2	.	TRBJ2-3	CASSFDRGSGGAGDTQYF	TGTGCCAGCAGTTTTGATCGGGGGAGCGGGGGGGCGGGAGATACGCAGTATTTT
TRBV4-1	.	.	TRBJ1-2	CASSQGQQGSNYGYTF	TGCGCCAGCAGCCAAGGGCAACAGGGATCTAACTATGGCTACACCTTC
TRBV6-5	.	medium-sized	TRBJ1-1	CASSSEVNTEAFF	TGTGCCAGCAGTTCCGAGGTAAACACTGAAGCTTTCTTT
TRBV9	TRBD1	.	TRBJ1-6	CASSSTWDRGRNTLHF	TGTGCCAGCAGCTCCACCTGGGACAGGGGGCGAAATACCCTCCACTTT
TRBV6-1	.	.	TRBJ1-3	CASSQDFSGNTIYF	TGTGCCAGCTCACAGGATTTCTCTGGAAACACCATATATTTT
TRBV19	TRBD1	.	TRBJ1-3	CASRITGTGDNTIYF	TGTGCCAGCCGTATCACCGGGACAGGAGACAACACCATATATTTT
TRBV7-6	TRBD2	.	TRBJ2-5	CASSPREGFQETQYF	TGTGCCAGCAGCCCGAGGGAGGGCTTCCAAGAGACCCAGTACTTC
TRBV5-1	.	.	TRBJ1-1	CASSSSLLSGTEAFF	TGCGCCAGCAGCTCTTCCTTGTTATCGGGCACTGAAGCTTTCTTT
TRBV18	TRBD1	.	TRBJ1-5	CASSPTGDGQPQHF	TGTGCCAGCTCACCCACAGGGGATGGTCAGCCCCAGCATTTT
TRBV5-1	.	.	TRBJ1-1	CASSPSPGWNTEAFF	TGCGCCAGCAGCCCTTCGCCGGGTTGGAACACTGAAGCTTTCTTT
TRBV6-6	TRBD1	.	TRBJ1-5	CASRGQGEVQPQHF	TGTGCCAGCAGGGGACAGGGGGAGGTTCAGCCCCAGCATTTT
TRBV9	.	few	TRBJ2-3	CASSSGGGGADTQYF	TGTGCCAGCAGCTCCGGGGGAGGGGGGGCAGATACGCAGTATTTT
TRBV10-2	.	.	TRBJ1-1	CASSGRVGGTEAFF	TGCGCCAGCAGTGGCAGGGTCGGGGGCACTGAAGCTTTCTTT
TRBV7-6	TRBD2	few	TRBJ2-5	CASSSGLAGASETQYF	TGTGCCAGCAGCTCAGGACTAGCGGGAGCTAGCGAGACCCAGTACTTC
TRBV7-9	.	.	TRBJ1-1	CASSSRKTEAFF	TGTGCCAGCAGCTCGCGAAAGACTGAAGCTTTCTTT
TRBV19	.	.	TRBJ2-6	CASSISSGANVLTF	TGTGCCAGTAGTATCTCCTCTGGGGCCAACGTCCTGACTTTC
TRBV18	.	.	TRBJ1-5	CASSYQGGQPQHF	TGTGCCAGCTCATACCAGGGAGGTCAGCCCCAGCATTTT
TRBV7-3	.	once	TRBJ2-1	CASSLVGSGANEQFF	TGTGCCAGCAGCTTAGTCGGGAGTGGGGCCAATGAGCAGTTCTTC
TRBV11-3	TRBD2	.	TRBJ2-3	CASSPNPAGGITDTQYF	TGTGCCAGCAGCCCAAACCCCGCGGGGGGGATCACAGATACGCAGTATTTT
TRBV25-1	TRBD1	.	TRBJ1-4	CASSWDRPNEKLFF	TGTGCCAGCAGTTGGGACAGGCCTAATGAAAAACTGTTTTTT
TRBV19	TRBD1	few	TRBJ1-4	CASRGTGVEKLFF	TGTGCCAGTCGAGGGACAGGAGTCGAAAAACTGTTTTTT
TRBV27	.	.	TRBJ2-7	CASRVVLEGPAQYF	TGTGCCAGCAGGGTGGTGTTAGAGGGCCCAGCGCAGTACTTC
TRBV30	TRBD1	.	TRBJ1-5	CAWSPGGQGKQPQHF	TGTGCCTGGAGTCCTGGGGGACAGGGTAAACAGCCCCAGCATTTT
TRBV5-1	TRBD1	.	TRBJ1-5	CASSLMGQSNQPQHF	TGCGCCAGCAGCTTGATGGGACAGAGCAATCAGCCCCAGCATTTT
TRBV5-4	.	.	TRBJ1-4	CASSSRGGRDGKLFF	TGTGCCAGCAGCTCCAGGGGTGGGCGTGACGGAAAACTGTTTTTT
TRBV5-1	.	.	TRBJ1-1	CASSPSGARTEAFF	TGCGCCAGCAGCCCATCAGGGGCGCGGACTGAAGCTTTCTTT
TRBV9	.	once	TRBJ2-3	CASSSAIGGRTDTQYF	TGTGCCAGCAGCTCTGCAATAGGGGGACGCACAGATACGCAGTATTTT
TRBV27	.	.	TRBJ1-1	CASSLYTSNTEAFF	TGTGCCAGCAGTTTATACACGTCGAACACTGAAGCTTTCTTT
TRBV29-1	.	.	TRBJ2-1	CAGTGYNEQFF	TGCGCAGGCACGGGGTACAATGAGCAGTTCTTC
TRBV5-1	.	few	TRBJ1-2	CASSLGPAERGYTF	TGCGCCAGCAGCTTGGGCCCTGCGGAGAGGGGCTACACCTTC
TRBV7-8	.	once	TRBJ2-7	CASSLLARRPYEQYF	TGTGCCAGCAGCTTATTGGCCAGGAGGCCCTACGAGCAGTACTTC
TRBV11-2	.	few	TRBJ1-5	CASSLMTGGPQPQHF	TGTGCCAGCAGCTTAATGACCGGAGGTCCTCAGCCCCAGCATTTT
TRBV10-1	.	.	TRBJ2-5	CASSGFQETQYF	TGCGCCAGCAGCGGTTTCCAAGAGACCCAGTACTTC
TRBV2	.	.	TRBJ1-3	CASSRVPGNTIYF	TGTGCCAGCAGCAGGGTGCCTGGAAACACCATATATTTT
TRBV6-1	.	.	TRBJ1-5	CASRAYEGDNQPQHF	TGTGCCAGCAGGGCGTATGAGGGCGATAATCAGCCCCAGCATTTT
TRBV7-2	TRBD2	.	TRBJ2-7	CASSKSAGPYEQYF	TGTGCCAGCAGCAAATCAGCGGGACCCTACGAGCAGTACTTC